This T cell receptor beta chain derives from a study of molecular identifiers for immune sequencing clone quantification. The CDR3 length is 17 residues. The V end lost 4 bases, the J end lost 1 base, and 20 bases lay between the germline ends. Germline CDR1 and CDR2: SGHRS and YFSETQ. By sample fraction, this clonotype is medium-sized. TCRdb fed the PCR reads into MiXCR, producing one record per CDR3 protein. The sample includes more than 6,000 distinct CDR3 sequences, roughly 16% of them seen just once. V is TRBV5-1 and J is TRBJ1-1, with D maybe TRBD1 (5 bases). Sequencing was performed on naive CD8+ T cells from blood, with Jurkat cell RNA spiked in. Indicated subset: FACS-sorted CD8+CD4-CCR7+CD45RA+ naive T cells. This receptor was taken from a human donor in good health. Some libraries in this study had Jurkat cell RNA spiked in. The CDR3 DNA sequence: TGCGCCAGCAGCCCGCCTAGGGACGGTTGGGGGAACACTGAAGCTTTCTTT. This sequence encodes CASSPPRDGWGNTEAFF. Based on the CDR3 plus reference TRBV5-1 and TRBJ1-1, the full variable domain is KAGVTQTPRYLIKTRGQQVTLSCSPISGHRSVSWYQQTPGQGLQFLFEYFSETQRNKGNFPGRFSGRQFSNSRSEMNVSTLELGDSALYLCASSPPRDGWGNTEAFFGQGTRLTVV.